This TCR beta chain was documented in a study of T cells in Graves' hyperthyroidism and ophthalmopathy. Findings and caveats of the study: Most thyroid clonotypes that were expanded above 0.001 also turned up in blood. With a median lead of 6.5 months before onset, the model predicted ophthalmopathy.

There are a few counts of this clonotype. The antigen is not known. Amplified TCR beta CDR3 regions derived from RNA transcripts. HTBI primers drove first-round RT-PCR of the TCR CDR3. TCRdb analysed the multiplex PCR reads with MiXCR anew, one entry per CDR3 protein. The data show fewer than 250,000 distinct CDR3 sequences, 17% seen once. The CDR3 runs to 13 residues. Germline lookup yields CDR1 DFQATT and CDR2 SNEGSKA (reference sequence). Between the trimmed V and J ends, which lost 5 bases and 6 bases, there was a span of 15 bases. The chain recombines TRBV20-1 with TRBJ2-3; D not resolved. This TCR was recovered from a man in his fifties with Graves' hyperthyroidism. The specimen was blood. The CDR3 sequence is CSAAGPTWDTQYF. In nucleotides, the CDR3 is TGCAGTGCTGCTGGACCGACTTGGGATACGCAGTATTTT.